Shown below are 10 T cell receptor beta chains from a single sample sequenced in a study of identical twins. TCRdb analysed the 5' RACE reads with MiXCR anew, one entry per CDR3 protein. The sample holds roughly 690,000 distinct CDR3 sequences; about 20% are singletons and the top ten take about 4.5%. These data are also associated with another study on T cells expressing NK-cell markers.

The sample was PBMCs. The receptors here all came from a young woman in good health.

This chain links TRBV7-9 with TRBJ1-6; D remains unclear. The CDR3 has 14 amino acids. Per the germline V gene, CDR1 is SEHNR and CDR2 is FQNEAQ (reference sequence). Deletions cut 0 bases from V and 8 bases from J, with 8 bases between. The CDR3: CASSLAGMYSPLHF. DNA for the CDR3: TGTGCCAGCAGCTTAGCGGGGATGTATTCACCCCTCCACTTT. The whole variable domain, filled in from reference TRBV7-9 and TRBJ1-6, reads DTGVSQNPRHKITKRGQNVTFRCDPISEHNRLYWYRQTLGQGPEFLTYFQNEAQLEKSRLLSDRFSAERPKGSFSTLEIQRTEQGDSAMYLCASSLAGMYSPLHFGNGTRLTVT.

This clonotype was observed a few times. This sequence joins TRBV12-3 or TRBV12-4 and TRBJ2-7; 14 nucleotides match TRBD2. This CDR3 has 16 residues. V was clipped by 6 bases and J by 4 bases; unmatched bases: 8. The CDR3 protein is CASSRGGTSGGYEQYF. The CDR3, as DNA: TGTGCCAGCAGCCGCGGAGGGACTAGCGGGGGATACGAGCAGTACTTC.

The V and J genes are TRBV7-8 and TRBJ2-7; 9 nucleotides match TRBD1. V lost 5 bases, J lost 4 bases, and 9 bases stayed unmatched. CDR3 length equals 15 residues. Germline V gene sequence: CDR1 SGHVS, CDR2 FQNEAQ. The CDR3 protein is CASSITSGTGYEQYF. In nucleotides, the CDR3 is TGTGCCAGCAGCATAACCTCCGGGACAGGGTACGAGCAGTACTTC.

A few counts support this clonotype. The rearrangement links TRBV11-1 to TRBJ2-6, with 9 bases identical to TRBD1. The germline V gene has CDR1 SGHAT and CDR2 FQDESV (reference sequence). CDR3 length: 18 residues. Unmatched junction bases numbered 6, after V lost 2 bases and J lost 1 base. The CDR3 is CASSLRGTGISGANVLTF. CDR3 DNA: TGTGCCAGCAGCTTACGGGGGACAGGGATTTCTGGGGCCAACGTCCTGACTTTC. Using reference TRBV11-1 and TRBJ2-6 for the parts outside the CDR3, the full variable domain is EAEVAQSPRYKITEKSQAVAFWCDPISGHATLYWYRQILGQGPELLVQFQDESVVDDSQLPKDRFSAERLKGVDSTLKIQPAELGDSAMYLCASSLRGTGISGANVLTFGAGSRLTVL.

The CDR3 sequence: CASSRLAGRTYEQYF. The CDR3 bases are TGTGCCAGCAGCCGATTAGCGGGTCGTACCTACGAGCAGTACTTC. The chain recombines TRBV7-2 with TRBJ2-7; 7 bases agree with TRBD2. The germline V gene encodes CDR1 SGHTA and CDR2 FQGNSA. The CDR3 runs 15 residues. V was pared by 5 bases and J by 2 bases, with 9 bases of the junction left unmatched.

The V gene is TRBV7-9, the J gene TRBJ2-1, with 8 bases matching TRBD1. The CDR3 loop spans 15 amino acids. Germline V gene sequence: CDR1 SEHNR, CDR2 FQNEAQ (reference sequence). The V and J ends lost 7 bases and 3 bases, in that order; junction bases with no gene match: 8. The CDR3 protein is CASTRTGYSYNEQFF. DNA for the CDR3: TGTGCCAGCACCCGGACAGGGTATAGCTACAATGAGCAGTTCTTC. The full variable domain, in which reference TRBV7-9 and TRBJ2-1 provide the parts outside the CDR3, is DTGVSQNPRHKITKRGQNVTFRCDPISEHNRLYWYRQTLGQGPEFLTYFQNEAQLEKSRLLSDRFSAERPKGSFSTLEIQRTEQGDSAMYLCASTRTGYSYNEQFFGPGTRLTVL.

The CDR3 sequence: CASSGDRSEAFF. CDR3 bases: TGTGCCAGCTCAGGGGACAGAAGTGAAGCTTTCTTT. V usage is TRBV18 and J usage is TRBJ1-1; 7 nucleotides align to TRBD1. The germline CDR1 and CDR2 sequences are KGHSH and LQKENI. J gave up 7 bases and V 5 bases, and 4 bases lay outside the gene matches. There are 12 residues in the CDR3. Variable domain in full (rest from reference TRBV18 and TRBJ1-1): NAGVMQNPRHLVRRRGQEARLRCSPMKGHSHVYWYRQLPEEGLKFMVYLQKENIIDESGMPKERFSAEFPKEGPSILRIQQVVRGDSAAYFCASSGDRSEAFFGQGTRLTVV.

Only a few counts were recorded for this clonotype. The chain is built from TRBV9 and TRBJ2-1; D is ambiguous. Germline CDR1 reads SGDLS; CDR2 reads YYNGEE. The CDR3 spans 12 residues. Trimming left V 4 bases short and J 9 bases short, with 11 bases between. DNA of the CDR3: TGTGCCAGCAGCCCCCCTGCCACTGAGCAGTTCTTC. Protein sequence: CASSPPATEQFF.

This sequence joins TRBV5-6 and TRBJ1-3; D unresolved. The CDR3 spans 15 residues. Trimming took off 3 bases at V and 0 bases at J, with 10 bases between the two ends. The germline V gene has CDR1 SGHDT and CDR2 YYEEEE. CDR3 sequence (DNA): TGTGCCAGCAGCTCGTACACGCGCTCTGGAAACACCATATATTTT. The encoded protein is CASSSYTRSGNTIYF.

This clonotype turned up a few times. The rearrangement links TRBV13 to TRBJ2-7; D is unclear. Germline V gives CDR1 PRHDT, CDR2 FYEKMQ (reference sequence). This CDR3 contains 12 residues. V was pared by 1 base and J by 7 bases, with 8 bases between. CDR3 sequence: CASSLEGREQYF. The CDR3 bases are TGTGCCAGCAGCTTAGAAGGCAGGGAGCAGTACTTC.